This T cell receptor (beta chain) was found in a study of cytomegalovirus exposure and HLA in healthy donors. Broader study findings: Most sequenced TCRs were rare (though some public TCRs occurred in many donors). Altogether, about 160 TCR beta chains were recorded as cytomegalovirus-associated. In vitro, three CMV-associated chains proved specific for CMV antigens. In a later analysis, first-cohort TCR clusters were found to tend to co-occur in the roughly 120 validation repertoires.

This clone has a single count. What it recognizes is unknown. Trimming stripped 5 bases from V and 3 bases from J, with 23 bases between. The CDR3 has 17 residues. CDR1 is PRHDT, CDR2 FYEKMQ, per germline (reference sequence). Profiled with immunoSEQ multiplex PCR; TCRdb holds only in-frame clones, not every one. The table shows under 400,000 clones, with just over 85% occurring only once. The gene calls are TRBV13 and TRBJ2-7; no clear D. The sequenced material came from PBMCs. This clonotype was obtained from a woman younger than 35 in good health and CMV-seronegative. As DNA, the CDR3 is TGTGCCAGCAGCCCCTTAACGCGAACTACCTCTGGCTACGAGCAGTACTTC. This translates into CASSPLTRTTSGYEQYF.